This TCR beta chain appears in the sequencing data of a study of shared clonotypes between healthy human individuals. Sequencing was performed with immunoSEQ multiplex PCR; in TCRdb, only in-frame clones are kept and a portion is missing. Here the sample spans 740,000 or so clones, less than 80% being singletons. Trimming at V came to 1 base and at J to 0 bases, leaving 0 bases not matched to a gene. The CDR3 covers 15 residues. Germline V CDR1 and CDR2: MNHEY, SVGAGI. Sequenced input: memory CD4+ T cells sorted from blood. The subset: CD45RA-negative fraction. The V and J genes are TRBV6-5 and TRBJ1-2; 9 positions match TRBD1. This sequence was found in a young woman in good health. The CDR3 nucleotides are TGTGCCAGCAGTTACTGGACAGGGGCTAACTATGGCTACACCTTC. It translates to CASSYWTGANYGYTF.